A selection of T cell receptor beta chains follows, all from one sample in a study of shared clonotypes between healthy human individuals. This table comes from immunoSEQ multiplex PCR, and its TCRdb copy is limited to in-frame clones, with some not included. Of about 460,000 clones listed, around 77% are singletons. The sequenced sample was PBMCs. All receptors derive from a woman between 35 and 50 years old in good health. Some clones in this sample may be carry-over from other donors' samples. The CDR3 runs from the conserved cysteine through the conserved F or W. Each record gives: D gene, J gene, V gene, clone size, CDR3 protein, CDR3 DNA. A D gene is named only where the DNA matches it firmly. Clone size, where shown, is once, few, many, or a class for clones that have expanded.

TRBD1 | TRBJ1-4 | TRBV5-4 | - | CASSFGPQGVGKEKLFF | TGTGCCAGCAGCTTTGGGCCCCAGGGGGTGGGAAAAGAAAAACTGTTTTTT
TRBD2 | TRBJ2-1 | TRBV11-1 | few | CASTSGRGHNEQFF | TGTGCCAGTACTAGCGGGAGGGGCCACAATGAGCAGTTCTTC
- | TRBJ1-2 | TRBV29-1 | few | CSVKDRDYGYTF | TGCAGCGTTAAGGACAGAGACTATGGCTACACCTTC
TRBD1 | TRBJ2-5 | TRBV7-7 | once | CASSSGTGRGETQYF | TGTGCTAGCAGCTCCGGGACAGGCCGGGGAGAGACCCAGTACTTC
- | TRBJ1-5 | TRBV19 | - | CASSHRDNQPQHF | TGTGCCAGTAGTCACCGGGACAATCAGCCCCAGCATTTT
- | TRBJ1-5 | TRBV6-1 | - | CASSWMVSPQHF | TGTGCCAGCAGCTGGATGGTCTCGCCCCAGCATTTT
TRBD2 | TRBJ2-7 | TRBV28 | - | CASSWVGRVSYEQYF | TGTGCCAGCAGTTGGGTCGGGAGGGTCTCCTACGAGCAGTACTTC
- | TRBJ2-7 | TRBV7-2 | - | CASSLAPNSYEQYF | TGTGCCAGCAGCTTAGCCCCTAACTCCTACGAGCAGTACTTC
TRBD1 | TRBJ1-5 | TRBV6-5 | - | CASSYPGQGANQPQHF | TGTGCCAGCAGTTATCCGGGACAGGGGGCAAATCAGCCCCAGCATTTT
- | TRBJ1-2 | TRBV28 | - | CASSPPGTPYGYTF | TGTGCCAGCAGCCCGCCGGGGACGCCCTATGGCTACACCTTC
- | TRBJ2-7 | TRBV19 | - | CASSIGGGFPYEQYF | TGTGCCAGTAGTATCGGCGGCGGGTTTCCCTACGAGCAGTACTTC
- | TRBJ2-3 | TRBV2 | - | CASRLQVLSDTQYF | TGTGCCAGCAGATTACAGGTCCTTTCTGATACGCAGTATTTT
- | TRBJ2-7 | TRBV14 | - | CASSLDMYEQYF | TGTGCCAGCAGCCTAGACATGTACGAGCAGTACTTC
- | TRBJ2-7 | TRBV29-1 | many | CSALSYEQYF | TGCAGCGCCCTCTCCTACGAGCAGTACTTC
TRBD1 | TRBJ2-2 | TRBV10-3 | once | CAISEQGATTGELFF | TGTGCCATCAGTGAGCAGGGGGCGACTACCGGGGAGCTGTTTTTT
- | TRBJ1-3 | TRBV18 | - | CASSLPGTGGNTIYF | TGTGCCAGCTCACTACCCGGGACTGGGGGAAACACCATATATTTT
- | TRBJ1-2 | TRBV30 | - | CAWSGGDYGYTF | TGTGCCTGGAGTGGAGGGGACTATGGCTACACCTTC
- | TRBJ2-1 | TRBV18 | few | CASSPPTSSAVEQFF | TGTGCCAGCTCACCACCAACCTCTAGCGCCGTTGAGCAGTTCTTC
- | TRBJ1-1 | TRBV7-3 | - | CASSLGPGTANTEAFF | TGTGCCAGCAGCTTAGGCCCAGGTACGGCGAACACTGAAGCTTTCTTT
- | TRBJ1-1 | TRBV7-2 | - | CASSLDGGGITEAFF | TGTGCCAGCAGCTTAGATGGCGGAGGAATCACTGAAGCTTTCTTT
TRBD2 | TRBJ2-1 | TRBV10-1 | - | CASSESLGLHNEQFF | TGCGCCAGCAGTGAGTCGCTGGGACTACACAATGAGCAGTTCTTC
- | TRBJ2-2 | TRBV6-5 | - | CASRPQGSGTGELFF | TGTGCCAGCAGGCCACAGGGTTCGGGTACCGGGGAGCTGTTTTTT
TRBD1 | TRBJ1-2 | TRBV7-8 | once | CASSRRGQKGGGYTF | TGTGCCAGCAGCCGAAGGGGACAGAAAGGAGGTGGCTACACCTTC
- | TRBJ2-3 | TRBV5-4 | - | CASSFNLGGGYTDTQYF | TGTGCCAGCAGTTTTAACCTAGGGGGGGGATACACAGATACGCAGTATTTT
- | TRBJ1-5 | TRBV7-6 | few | CASSLNTNQPQHF | TGTGCCAGCAGCTTAAACACGAATCAGCCCCAGCATTTT
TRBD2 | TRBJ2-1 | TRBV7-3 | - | CASSLQGGTSGNEQFF | TGTGCCAGCAGCTTACAGGGGGGGACTAGCGGGAATGAGCAGTTCTTC
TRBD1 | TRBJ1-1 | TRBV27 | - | CASSSPGQGNTEAFF | TGTGCCAGCAGTTCTCCGGGACAGGGGAACACTGAAGCTTTCTTT
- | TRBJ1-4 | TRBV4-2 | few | CASNTGKGNEKLFF | TGTGCCAGCAACACAGGGAAGGGTAATGAAAAACTGTTTTTT
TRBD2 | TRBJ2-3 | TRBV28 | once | CASSPGTSGMADTQYF | TGTGCCAGCAGTCCCGGGACTAGCGGGATGGCGGATACGCAGTATTTT
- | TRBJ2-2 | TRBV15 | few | CATSRAGAGGELFF | TGTGCCACCAGCAGAGCGGGGGCCGGCGGGGAGCTGTTTTTT
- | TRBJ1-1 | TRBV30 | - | CAWSVHVEYTEAFF | TGTGCCTGGAGTGTACACGTCGAGTACACTGAAGCTTTCTTT
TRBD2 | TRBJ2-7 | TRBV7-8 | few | CASSLKGTSGRAWYEQYF | TGTGCCAGCAGCTTAAAAGGGACTAGCGGGAGGGCCTGGTACGAGCAGTACTTC
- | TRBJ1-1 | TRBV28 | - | CASSFRQMNTEAFF | TGTGCCAGCAGTTTTAGACAAATGAACACTGAAGCTTTCTTT
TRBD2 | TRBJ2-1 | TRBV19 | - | CASRGGTSGYNEQFF | TGTGCCAGTAGAGGTGGGACTAGCGGGTACAATGAGCAGTTCTTC
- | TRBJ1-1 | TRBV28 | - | CASSPPRKTDTEAFF | TGTGCCAGCAGTCCACCTAGAAAAACAGACACTGAAGCTTTCTTT
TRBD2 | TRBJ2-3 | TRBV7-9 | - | CASSLAGTSGTDTQYF | TGTGCCAGCAGCTTAGCGGGGACTAGCGGCACAGATACGCAGTATTTT
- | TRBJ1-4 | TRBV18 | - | CASSPRATNEKLFF | TGTGCCAGCTCACCGAGGGCAACTAATGAAAAACTGTTTTTT
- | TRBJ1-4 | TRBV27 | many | CASSFLREPNEKLFF | TGTGCCAGCAGTTTCCTCCGGGAGCCTAATGAAAAACTGTTTTTT
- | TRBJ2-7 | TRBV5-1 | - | CASSPQGISYEQYF | TGCGCCAGCAGCCCCCAGGGGATCTCCTACGAGCAGTACTTC
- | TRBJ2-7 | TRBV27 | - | CASSLRQEWSSYEQYF | TGTGCCAGCAGTTTAAGACAGGAATGGTCGTCCTACGAGCAGTACTTC
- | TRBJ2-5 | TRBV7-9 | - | CASSLVGGETQYF | TGTGCCAGCAGCTTAGTCGGCGGTGAGACCCAGTACTTC
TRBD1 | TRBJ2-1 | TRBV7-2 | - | CASSIAGTGSYNEQFF | TGTGCCAGCAGCATAGCCGGGACAGGTTCCTACAATGAGCAGTTCTTC
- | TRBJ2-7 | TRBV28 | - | CASRGSSYEQYF | TGTGCCAGCAGAGGGAGCTCCTACGAGCAGTACTTC
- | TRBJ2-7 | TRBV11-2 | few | CASSLPGTLQYF | TGTGCCAGCAGCTTACCTGGGACACTGCAGTACTTC
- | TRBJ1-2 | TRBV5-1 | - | CASSLGTVDGYTF | TGCGCCAGCAGCTTGGGGACGGTTGACGGCTACACCTTC
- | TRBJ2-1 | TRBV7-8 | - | CASSLVGREGTYNEQFF | TGTGCCAGCAGCTTAGTTGGGCGGGAAGGAACTTACAATGAGCAGTTCTTC
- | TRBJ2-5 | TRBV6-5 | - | CASSYLSAQETQYF | TGTGCCAGCAGTTACCTGAGCGCCCAAGAGACCCAGTACTTC
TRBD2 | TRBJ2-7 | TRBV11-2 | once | CASTKMGGPRYEQYF | TGTGCCAGCACCAAAATGGGAGGGCCAAGGTACGAGCAGTACTTC
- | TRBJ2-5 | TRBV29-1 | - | CSAPRAGYDETQYF | TGCAGCGCCCCGAGGGCAGGGTACGACGAGACCCAGTACTTC
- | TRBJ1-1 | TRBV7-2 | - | CASSPRANTEAFF | TGTGCCAGCAGCCCCCGTGCGAACACTGAAGCTTTCTTT
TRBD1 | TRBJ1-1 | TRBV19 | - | CASKQGAGTNTEAFF | TGTGCCAGTAAACAGGGGGCTGGAACGAACACTGAAGCTTTCTTT
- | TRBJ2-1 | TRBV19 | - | CASSPWEVVRNEQFF | TGTGCCAGTAGTCCCTGGGAGGTTGTGCGCAATGAGCAGTTCTTC
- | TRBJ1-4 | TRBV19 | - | CASSLSGIRLVVF | TGTGCCAGTAGTTTGTCAGGTATCCGCCTGGTGGTTTTT
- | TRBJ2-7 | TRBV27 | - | CASSFRQGDEQYF | TGTGCCAGCAGTTTCCGGCAGGGCGACGAGCAGTACTTC
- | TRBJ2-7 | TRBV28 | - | CASSLRGAGSYEQYF | TGTGCCAGCAGTCTTCGGGGGGCTGGCTCCTACGAGCAGTACTTC
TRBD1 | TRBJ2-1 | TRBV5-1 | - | CATSPGTGFSEQFF | TGCGCCACCTCCCCCGGGACAGGGTTCAGTGAGCAGTTCTTC
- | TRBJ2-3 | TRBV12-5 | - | CASGPGRESTDTQYF | TGTGCTAGTGGACCCGGACGGGAAAGCACAGATACGCAGTATTTT
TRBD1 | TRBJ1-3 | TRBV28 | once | CASSAWTGGTSRLGNTIYF | TGTGCCAGCAGCGCATGGACAGGGGGTACATCACGGCTTGGAAACACCATATATTTT
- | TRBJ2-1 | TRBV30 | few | CAWSAFSEQFF | TGTGCCTGGAGTGCCTTTAGTGAGCAGTTCTTC
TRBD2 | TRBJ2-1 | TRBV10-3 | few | CAIRGLAGVDEQFF | TGTGCCATCAGGGGACTAGCGGGAGTCGATGAGCAGTTCTTC